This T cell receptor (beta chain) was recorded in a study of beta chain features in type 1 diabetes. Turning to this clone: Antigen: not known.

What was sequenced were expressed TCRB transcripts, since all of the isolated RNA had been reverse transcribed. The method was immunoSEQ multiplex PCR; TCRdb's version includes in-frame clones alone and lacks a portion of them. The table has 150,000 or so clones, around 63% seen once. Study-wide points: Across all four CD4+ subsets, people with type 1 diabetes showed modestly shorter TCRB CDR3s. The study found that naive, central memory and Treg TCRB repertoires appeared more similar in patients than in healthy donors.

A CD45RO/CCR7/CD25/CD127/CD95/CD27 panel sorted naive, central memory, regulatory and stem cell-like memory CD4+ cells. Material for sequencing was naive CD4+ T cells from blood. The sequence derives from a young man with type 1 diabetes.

CDR3 protein: CASSSVLAGDYEQYF. The DNA of the CDR3 is TGTGCCAGCAGCTCCGTTCTAGCGGGGGACTACGAGCAGTACTTC. The gene calls are TRBV5-6 and TRBJ2-7, with 10 bases aligning to TRBD2. CDR3 length equals 15 residues. V shed 3 bases, J shed 3 bases, and the junction held 6 bases outside the gene matches. In germline, CDR1 is SGHDT, CDR2 YYEEEE.